The 32 T cell receptor beta chains in this list originate from one sample, sequenced in a study of T cells in Graves' hyperthyroidism and ophthalmopathy. Amplified TCR beta CDR3 regions derived from RNA transcripts. The TCR CDR3 first-round RT-PCR relied on the HTBI primer set. TCRdb analysed the multiplex PCR reads with MiXCR anew, one entry per CDR3 protein. Of about 500,000 distinct CDR3 sequences in the sample, 46% were seen once. Sequencing was carried out using peripheral blood or thyroid tissue (not recorded which). The source of these receptors is an adult woman with Graves' disease, either hyperthyroidism or ophthalmopathy (not recorded which).

The chain has TRBV25-1 and TRBJ1-6; TRBD1 aligns across 9 bases. Germline V gene sequence: CDR1 MGHDK, CDR2 SYGVNS. V was clipped by 8 bases and J by 10 bases; unmatched bases: 12. CDR3 length equals 15 residues. In DNA form, the CDR3 reads TGTGCCAGCGTTACGACCGGGACAGGGTGGTCACCCCTCCACTTT. It encodes CASVTTGTGWSPLHF.

The J gene is TRBJ1-2, the V gene TRBV13; 10 bases map to TRBD1. Losses at the gene ends were 4 bases for V and 8 bases for J; bases not matched to a gene: 10. Germline lookup yields CDR1 PRHDT and CDR2 FYEKMQ (reference sequence). The length of the CDR3 is 15 residues. CDR3 region: CASSSYRQGAVGYTF. DNA for the CDR3: TGTGCCAGCAGCTCCTATCGACAGGGGGCTGTGGGCTACACCTTC.

This clonotype is a singleton in its sample. V gene TRBV7-9 combines with J gene TRBJ1-3; D ambiguous. CDR3 length: 15 amino acids. Germline V CDR1 and CDR2: SEHNR, FQNEAQ (reference sequence). Between the trimmed V and J ends, which lost 6 bases and 8 bases, there was a span of 20 bases. The CDR3 is CASSIDGYYGYTIYF. CDR3 nucleotide sequence: TGTGCCAGCAGTATTGACGGTTACTATGGCTACACCATATATTTT.

The V call is TRBV9, the J call TRBJ2-5, with no clear D. CDR1 and CDR2 (germline): SGDLS, YYNGEE. V was clipped by 0 bases and J by 2 bases, with 11 bases between them. The CDR3 spans 15 residues. The CDR3 DNA sequence: TGTGCCAGCAGCGTAGGGGCAGGACCTCAAGAGACCCAGTACTTC. Amino acid sequence: CASSVGAGPQETQYF.

Concerning this clonotype itself: Its ends do not fully match the called genes, so a read error is possible. The chain joins TRBV7-9 to TRBJ1-1, with unresolved D. This CDR3 is built from 14 residues. Germline V gene lookup returns CDR1 SEHNR and CDR2 FQNEAQ (reference sequence). Here the CDR3 reads CASSLDWVNTEALF. The CDR3 DNA sequence: TGCGCCAGCAGCTTGGACTGGGTGAACACTGAAGCTCTCTTT.

This clonotype has ten or more counts. Here the CDR3 DNA reads TGTGCCAGCAACGACAGGGTTGGGGAGCAGTACTTC. Its protein is CASNDRVGEQYF. V and J are TRBV6-2 or TRBV6-3 and TRBJ2-7, with 7 bases fitting TRBD1. CDR1 MNHEY and CDR2 SVGEGT come from the germline V gene. This CDR3 is 12 amino acids long. The V and J ends lost 7 bases and 7 bases, in that order; junction bases with no gene match: 7.

The chain couples TRBV5-1 to TRBJ1-4; tentative D call: TRBD1 (5 bases). V lost 4 bases and J 5 bases, leaving 18 bases between the germline ends. Germline CDR1 reads SGHRS; CDR2 reads YFSETQ. CDR3 length equals 16 residues. In DNA, the CDR3 is TGCGCCAGCAGCCCCTTGAGGGGTAACGTCAATGAAAAACTGTTTTTT. It translates to CASSPLRGNVNEKLFF.

The table lists this clonotype with many counts. CDR3 sequence: CASRGGPNTEAFF. The CDR3 region has the DNA TGCGCCAGCAGGGGGGGTCCGAACACTGAAGCTTTCTTT. The genes are TRBV5-1 and TRBJ1-1, with D possibly being TRBD1 (5 bases). This CDR3 is 13 amino acids long. V lost 5 bases and J lost 1, with 9 bases in between. The germline CDR1 and CDR2 sequences are SGHRS and YFSETQ.

In this sample, this clonotype turned up many times. The chain carries TRBV2 and TRBJ2-2; no clear D. V shed 6 bases and J shed 2 bases, with 10 bases lying between them. The CDR3 loop spans 14 amino acids. CDR1 and CDR2 from the germline V gene are SNHLY and FYNNEI. CDR3 nucleotides: TGTGCCAGCAGGGACCAACAAAACACCGGGGAGCTGTTTTTT. Protein product: CASRDQQNTGELFF.

This chain links TRBV9 with TRBJ2-5; TRBD2 agrees at 8 bases. The CDR3 covers 15 residues. Germline assignment: CDR1 SGDLS and CDR2 YYNGEE. V lost 3 bases and J lost 3; bases outside the gene matches: 7. This CDR3 reads CASSAGTSGEETQYF. CDR3 DNA sequence: TGTGCCAGCAGCGCGGGGACTAGTGGGGAAGAGACCCAGTACTTC.

J is TRBJ1-2 and V is TRBV10-3; D remains unclear. CDR3 size: 15 residues. CDR1 is ENHRY, CDR2 SYGVKD, per germline. Trimming left V 8 bases short and J 5 bases short, with 21 bases between. The DNA for the CDR3 is TGTGCCATCTGCAGTGTCAGGAAAAGGAGTTATGGCTACACCTTC. This sequence encodes CAICSVRKRSYGYTF.

This clonotype was observed at least ten times. The V call is TRBV29-1, the J call TRBJ2-2; 11 bases map to TRBD2. Germline V gene sequence: CDR1 SQVTM, CDR2 ANQGSEA. The CDR3 spans 12 residues. The CDR3: CVTSGSTGELFF. In DNA form, the CDR3 reads TGCGTTACTAGCGGGAGCACCGGGGAGCTGTTTTTT.

The CDR3, as DNA: TGTGCCAGCAGACCCCCGGGACGGAGTTACATGGCGGGTAGTAGCTACACCTTC. Amino acids: CASRPPGRSYMAGSSYTF. The rearrangement joins TRBV12-3 or TRBV12-4 to TRBJ1-2; maybe TRBD1 (5 bases). V lost 6 bases, J lost 9 bases, and 32 bases lay in between. The CDR3 is 18 amino acids.

The table lists this clonotype with a count of one. The CDR3 coding sequence is TGTGCCAGCAGCCCCGGACAGGGGTTCTCAACTAATGAAAAACTGTTTTTT. Amino acids: CASSPGQGFSTNEKLFF. The J gene is TRBJ1-4, the V gene TRBV7-2, with 9 bases fitting TRBD1. The CDR3 consists of 17 residues. J was trimmed by 0 bases and V by 5 bases; bases with no gene match: 7. Per germline, CDR1 SGHTA and CDR2 FQGNSA.

This clonotype was seen a few times. The rearrangement joins TRBV15 to TRBJ1-4; 9 bases fit TRBD1. CDR1 is LNHNV and CDR2 is YYDKDF in the germline V gene (reference sequence). Trimming removed 1 base from V and 0 bases from J; junction bases left unmatched: 0. The CDR3 runs to 16 residues. CDR3 residues: CATSRGQGATNEKLFF. DNA of the CDR3: TGTGCCACCAGCAGAGGACAGGGGGCAACTAATGAAAAACTGTTTTTT.

The chain has TRBV29-1 and TRBJ1-1; no definite D call. The CDR3 extends over 14 amino acids. V lost 5 bases to trimming and J lost 1 base, with 14 bases between them. Per germline, CDR1 SQVTM and CDR2 ANQGSEA. CDR3 amino acids: CSVKTASQNTEAFF. DNA for the CDR3: TGCAGCGTTAAGACTGCAAGCCAGAACACTGAAGCTTTCTTT.

The rearrangement uses TRBV9 and TRBJ1-6; D is undetermined. The CDR3 length is 14 residues. V lost 0 bases to trimming and J lost 8 bases, with 9 bases between them. CDR1 is SGDLS and CDR2 is YYNGEE in the germline V gene. The CDR3 DNA reads as TGTGCCAGCAGCGTAGCTGGGCAGGATTCACCCCTCCACTTT. Its translation: CASSVAGQDSPLHF.

This rearrangement joins TRBV9 to TRBJ1-5; D is possibly TRBD1 (5 bases). Germline CDR1 is SGDLS and CDR2 is YYNGEE. The length of the CDR3 is 14 residues. Deletions cut 3 bases from V and 7 bases from J, with 14 bases between. The CDR3 sequence: CASSAGGGKQPQHF. DNA for the CDR3: TGTGCCAGCAGCGCTGGGGGAGGGAAACAGCCCCAGCATTTT.

V gene TRBV29-1 combines with J gene TRBJ2-7, with a possible D match to TRBD1 (5 bases). V was cut by 3 bases and J by 4 bases, with 16 bases left in between. This CDR3 contains 14 residues. Germline lookup yields CDR1 SQVTM and CDR2 ANQGSEA. CDR3 sequence: CSVDRTTGGYEQYF. For the CDR3, the DNA is TGCAGCGTTGACAGGACAACCGGTGGGTACGAGCAGTACTTC.

This chain links TRBV7-2 with TRBJ1-1; D remains ambiguous. With 5 bases removed from V and 5 bases from J, the gap between germline ends came to 12 bases. The CDR3 is 13 residues long. Germline V gene sequence: CDR1 SGHTA, CDR2 FQGNSA. The CDR3 coding sequence is TGTGCCAGCAGCCAAGAGGCATTAACTGAAGCTTTCTTT. Its protein is CASSQEALTEAFF.

V and J are TRBV6-5 and TRBJ1-4; a possible D gene is TRBD1 (5 bases). The CDR3 runs to 16 residues. Germline V gene sequence: CDR1 MNHEY, CDR2 SVGAGI. Trimming stripped 0 bases from V and 5 bases from J, with 13 bases between. The CDR3: CASSYSTTDPNEKLFF. The CDR3 bases are TGTGCCAGCAGTTACTCGACGACAGATCCCAATGAAAAACTGTTTTTT.

This clonotype was found a few times. The chain recombines TRBV18 with TRBJ1-1; possible D gene TRBD1, 6 bases. Germline V gene sequence: CDR1 KGHSH, CDR2 LQKENI. Trimming took off 3 bases at V and 3 bases at J, with 14 bases between the two ends. The CDR3 spans 15 residues. DNA for the CDR3: TGTGCCAGCTCACCGCCCGGGACACTGCACACTGAAGCTTTCTTT. It encodes CASSPPGTLHTEAFF.

This rearrangement joins TRBV6-4 to TRBJ2-6; D remains unclear. The CDR3 sequence is 14 residues long. V lost 0 bases to trimming and J lost 4 bases, with 4 bases between them. Germline CDR1 MRHNA, CDR2 SNTAGT. For the CDR3, the DNA is TGTGCCAGCAGTGACTCGACGGGGGCCAACGTCCTGACTTTC. Amino acids: CASSDSTGANVLTF.

The rearrangement uses TRBV12-3 or TRBV12-4 and TRBJ1-4; 9 bases fit TRBD1. The length of the CDR3 is 15 residues. V lost 6 bases to trimming and J lost 5 bases; unmatched junction nucleotides: 7. CDR3 coding DNA: TGTGCCAGCAGCGAGACGGGACAGGGAAATGAAAAACTGTTTTTT. Residues: CASSETGQGNEKLFF.

This clonotype has just a few counts. The chain couples TRBV9 to TRBJ2-5; tentative D call: TRBD2 (5 bases). The CDR3 has 15 residues. From germline, CDR1 is SGDLS and CDR2 YYNGEE. Trimming left V 3 bases short and J 5 bases short, with 17 bases between. The CDR3 here is CASSGSAGPRETQYF. For the CDR3, the DNA is TGTGCCAGCAGCGGATCGGCGGGCCCGCGGGAGACCCAGTACTTC.

The chain combines TRBV14 with TRBJ1-2, with 7 bases identical to TRBD1. The V gene's germline CDR1 is SGHDN and CDR2 FVKESK. There are 14 residues in the CDR3. V gave up 1 base and J gave up 6 bases; unmatched junction bases: 5. The CDR3 DNA sequence: TGTGCCAGCAGCCAAGTACAGGGGTCTGATGGCTACACCTTC. Protein product: CASSQVQGSDGYTF.

This clonotype was counted at least ten times. CDR3 sequence reads: CASMLAGTANYGYTF. The CDR3 nucleotides are TGTGCCAGCATGCTGGCAGGGACAGCTAACTATGGCTACACCTTC. V and J are TRBV12-3 or TRBV12-4 and TRBJ1-2; 7 bases are shared with TRBD1. Unmatched junction bases numbered 8, after V lost 7 bases and J lost 0 bases. The CDR3 covers 15 residues.

The chain is built from TRBV27 and TRBJ1-1; no reliable D call. CDR1 is MNHEY, CDR2 SMNVEV, per germline (reference sequence). Trimming took off 11 bases at V and 3 bases at J, with 16 bases between the two ends. This CDR3 comprises 13 residues. CDR3 DNA: TGTGCCTGCCACCCCAACGGATACACTGAAGCTTTCTTT. It codes for CACHPNGYTEAFF.

This sequence joins TRBV7-2 and TRBJ2-7; D not certain. The CDR3 sequence is 12 residues long. From germline, CDR1 is SGHTA and CDR2 FQGNSA. V was shortened by 5 bases and J by 4 bases, with 9 bases between the two germline ends. Here the CDR3 reads CASSITAYEQYF. CDR3 nucleotides: TGTGCCAGCAGCATTACAGCGTACGAGCAGTACTTC.

This clonotype was seen many times. This chain uses TRBV20-1 with TRBJ2-7, with unresolved D. CDR1 is DFQATT, CDR2 SNEGSKA, per germline (reference sequence). Trimming left V 6 bases short and J 3 bases short, with 12 bases between. CDR3 length: 12 amino acids. In nucleotides, the CDR3 is TGCAGTGCCACAACAAGTTACTACGAGCAGTACTTC. Its translation is CSATTSYYEQYF.

This clonotype was recorded many times. The V and J genes are TRBV29-1 and TRBJ1-5, with 7 bases that match TRBD1. The length of the CDR3 is 13 residues. Looked up from germline, CDR1 is SQVTM and CDR2 is ANQGSEA. V shed 5 bases and J 1 base; nucleotides not matched to a gene: 2. The DNA of the CDR3 is TGCAGCGTTAAGACAGGGAGCAATCAGCCCCAGCATTTT. Translating gives CSVKTGSNQPQHF.

This chain connects TRBV2 to TRBJ2-3; D unresolved. Trimming cost V 4 bases and J 7 bases, with 15 bases left between them. This CDR3 has 14 amino acids. CDR1 is SNHLY and CDR2 is FYNNEI in the germline V gene. The CDR3 nucleotides are TGTGCCAGCAGTGCCCCAAATCCCCTTAATACGCAGTATTTT. The encoded protein is CASSAPNPLNTQYF.